These T cell receptor beta chains were read from a single sample in a study of response to subunit inactivated influenza vaccine. MiXCR, run by TCRdb on the RT-PCR reads, gives a single entry per CDR3 protein. Among hundreds of thousands of distinct CDR3 sequences listed, 15% to 19% were seen once. The sequenced sample was PBMCs from blood, obtained 11 to 12 days after vaccination. These TCRs come from a man in his fifties who received an inactivated influenza vaccine. The conserved cysteine and the conserved F or W are not part of the CDR3 here. Fields, in order: J gene, V gene, CDR3 protein.

J: TRBJ2-3; V: TRBV7-8; CDR3: ASSLAGGPRDTQY
J: TRBJ2-1; V: TRBV15; CDR3: ATSRVGRSSYNEQF
J: TRBJ2-3; V: TRBV4-2; CDR3: ASSLRGGHTTSTDTQY
J: TRBJ2-7; V: TRBV29-1; CDR3: SALKGTSGRSEQY
J: TRBJ2-2; V: TRBV12-3/TRBV12-4; CDR3: ASSLGRLTNTGELF
J: TRBJ1-2; V: TRBV5-4; CDR3: ASSVDRTGANYGYT
J: TRBJ2-1; V: TRBV25-1; CDR3: ASTVGTNEQF
J: TRBJ2-3; V: TRBV20-1; CDR3: SAKSGSSWGTDTQY
J: TRBJ2-7; V: TRBV5-1; CDR3: ASTPGQASEQY
J: TRBJ2-1; V: TRBV4-2; CDR3: ASSQVENNEQF
J: TRBJ2-5; V: TRBV7-6; CDR3: VTIEGQETQY
J: TRBJ2-3; V: TRBV10-3; CDR3: AIRGGGNSTDTQY
J: TRBJ1-2; V: TRBV27; CDR3: ASSPKPGGNYGYT
J: TRBJ1-2; V: TRBV20-1; CDR3: SASQSGVYGYT
J: TRBJ2-3; V: TRBV4-2; CDR3: ASSQVAGGPDRTDTQY
J: TRBJ2-1; V: TRBV4-3; CDR3: ASSQEGVSRGGAYNEQF
J: TRBJ2-1; V: TRBV4-3; CDR3: ASSQEAGSGGAGEQF
J: TRBJ1-1; V: TRBV20-1; CDR3: SARNPTDYLEAF
J: TRBJ2-2; V: TRBV12-3/TRBV12-4; CDR3: ASSGIGELF
J: TRBJ2-3; V: TRBV5-5; CDR3: ASSGLRDRTFSDTQY
J: TRBJ2-3; V: TRBV14; CDR3: ASSRVPGLSTDTQY
J: TRBJ2-3; V: TRBV24-1; CDR3: ATSDPRTSDRSDTQY
J: TRBJ1-1; V: TRBV29-1; CDR3: SVERGGVKPEAF
J: TRBJ2-3; V: TRBV28; CDR3: AGSGGRRDTQY
J: TRBJ1-5; V: TRBV20-1; CDR3: SASGGFSNQPQH
J: TRBJ2-3; V: TRBV12-3/TRBV12-4; CDR3: ASSFTRVSTDTQY
J: TRBJ2-5; V: TRBV6-2/TRBV6-3; CDR3: ASSYIETQY
J: TRBJ2-7; V: TRBV11-2; CDR3: ASSLDRMGQIPYEQY
J: TRBJ2-4; V: TRBV7-9; CDR3: ASSSRTAGGNIQY
J: TRBJ1-4; V: TRBV27; CDR3: ASSSLGGKLF
J: TRBJ2-1; V: TRBV30; CDR3: AWSFRWDEQF
J: TRBJ2-5; V: TRBV29-1; CDR3: SATPGQGGTQY
J: TRBJ2-6; V: TRBV27; CDR3: ASRSFSGANVLT
J: TRBJ2-7; V: TRBV3-1; CDR3: ASSQDPRSSLRDEQY
J: TRBJ1-3; V: TRBV7-9; CDR3: ASSNRAGNTIY
J: TRBJ2-1; V: TRBV27; CDR3: ASSLIPLSGGEQF
J: TRBJ2-5; V: TRBV15; CDR3: ATSRERGYQETQY
J: TRBJ2-1; V: TRBV5-6; CDR3: ASSLTGTRGYNEQF
J: TRBJ1-1; V: TRBV14; CDR3: ASSQGTDTEAF
J: TRBJ1-5; V: TRBV12-3/TRBV12-4; CDR3: ASSLTRTGGNQPQH
J: TRBJ2-5; V: TRBV7-2; CDR3: ASSLSVQEETQY
J: TRBJ2-7; V: TRBV6-2/TRBV6-3; CDR3: ASSKGPPFEQY
J: TRBJ2-3; V: TRBV14; CDR3: ASSQGAGSRPDTQY
J: TRBJ2-3; V: TRBV20-1; CDR3: SAAVFRGGTDTQY
J: TRBJ2-5; V: TRBV29-1; CDR3: SVRTGTGALETQY
J: TRBJ1-6; V: TRBV27; CDR3: ASRHDRNSPLH
J: TRBJ2-6; V: TRBV7-9; CDR3: ASSSGEAGANVLT
J: TRBJ2-2; V: TRBV18; CDR3: ASSPDRANTRELF
J: TRBJ2-2; V: TRBV28; CDR3: ASSFIGVAVPTGELF
J: TRBJ2-7; V: TRBV7-2; CDR3: ASSRMTGMGHEQY
J: TRBJ2-5; V: TRBV6-2/TRBV6-3; CDR3: ASTSRDRGHEETQY
J: TRBJ1-1; V: TRBV6-2/TRBV6-3; CDR3: ASSYSFTSGRVNTEAF
J: TRBJ1-1; V: TRBV7-2; CDR3: ASNFLGQGLSEAF
J: TRBJ2-2; V: TRBV27; CDR3: ASSSFTGELF
J: TRBJ2-5; V: TRBV28; CDR3: ASGFRFGTQETQY